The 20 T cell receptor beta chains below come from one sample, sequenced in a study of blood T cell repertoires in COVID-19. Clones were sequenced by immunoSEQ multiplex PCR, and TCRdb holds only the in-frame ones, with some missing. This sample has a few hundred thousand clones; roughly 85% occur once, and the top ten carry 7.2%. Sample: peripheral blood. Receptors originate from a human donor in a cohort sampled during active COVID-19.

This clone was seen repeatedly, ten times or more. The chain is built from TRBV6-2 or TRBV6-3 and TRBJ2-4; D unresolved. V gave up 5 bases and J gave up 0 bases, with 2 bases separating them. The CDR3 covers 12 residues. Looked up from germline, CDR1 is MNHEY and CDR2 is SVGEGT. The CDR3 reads CASSLAKNIQYF. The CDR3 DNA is TGTGCCAGCAGTCTAGCCAAAAACATTCAGTACTTC.

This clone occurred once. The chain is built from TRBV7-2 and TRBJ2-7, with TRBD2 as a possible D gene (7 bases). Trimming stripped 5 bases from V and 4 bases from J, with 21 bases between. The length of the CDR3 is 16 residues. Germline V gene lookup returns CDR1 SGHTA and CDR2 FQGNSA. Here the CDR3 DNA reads TGTGCCAGCAGCCTGCGAGGGGGGGCCTTAAGATACGAGCAGTACTTC. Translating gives CASSLRGGALRYEQYF.

CDR3 DNA: TGTGCCAGCAGCGTAGCGGGGGGCGGAATGAACACTGAAGCTTTCTTT. It translates to CASSVAGGGMNTEAFF. The chain links TRBV9 to TRBJ1-1, with D maybe TRBD1 (6 bases). From germline, CDR1 is SGDLS and CDR2 YYNGEE. This CDR3 has 16 amino acids. Trimming cost V 0 bases and J 0 bases, with 12 bases left between them.

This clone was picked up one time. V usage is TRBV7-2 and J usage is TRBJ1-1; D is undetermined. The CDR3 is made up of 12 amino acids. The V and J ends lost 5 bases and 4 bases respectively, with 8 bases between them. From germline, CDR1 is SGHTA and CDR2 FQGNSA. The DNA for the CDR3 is TGTGCCAGCAGCCGGGGTGTCACTGAAGCTTTCTTT. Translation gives CASSRGVTEAFF. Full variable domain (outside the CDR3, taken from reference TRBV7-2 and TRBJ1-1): GAGVSQSPSNKVTEKGKDVELRCDPISGHTALYWYRQSLGQGLEFLIYFQGNSAPDKSGLPSDRFSAERTGGSVSTLTIQRTQQEDSAVYLCASSRGVTEAFFGQGTRLTVV.

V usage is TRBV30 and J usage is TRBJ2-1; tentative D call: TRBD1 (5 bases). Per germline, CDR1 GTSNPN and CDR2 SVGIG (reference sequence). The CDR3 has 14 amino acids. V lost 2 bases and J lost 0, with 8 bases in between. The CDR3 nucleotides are TGTGCCTGGAGTCGTGACAGCTCCTACAATGAGCAGTTCTTC. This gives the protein CAWSRDSSYNEQFF.

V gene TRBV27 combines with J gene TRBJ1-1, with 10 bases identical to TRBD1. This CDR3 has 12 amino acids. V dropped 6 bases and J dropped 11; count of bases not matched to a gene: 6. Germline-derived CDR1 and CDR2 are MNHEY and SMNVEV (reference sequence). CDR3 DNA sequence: TGTGCCAGCAGGACAGGGGGCCAGAACGCTTTCTTT. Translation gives CASRTGGQNAFF.

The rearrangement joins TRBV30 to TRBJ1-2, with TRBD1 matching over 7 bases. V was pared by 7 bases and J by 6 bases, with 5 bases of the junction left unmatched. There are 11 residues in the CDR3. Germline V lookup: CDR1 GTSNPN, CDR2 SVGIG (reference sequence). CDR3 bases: TGTGCCTTCGACAGGGCTGATGGCTACACCTTC. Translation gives CAFDRADGYTF.

The CDR3 here is CASSPERDRLGETQYF. The CDR3, as DNA: TGTGCCAGCTCACCGGAACGGGACAGGTTGGGGGAGACCCAGTACTTC. J is TRBJ2-5 and V is TRBV18, with 8 bases aligning to TRBD1. This CDR3 has 16 residues. After removal of 3 bases from V and 5 bases from J, the junction contained 11 bases not matched to a gene. Germline V gene lookup returns CDR1 KGHSH and CDR2 LQKENI.

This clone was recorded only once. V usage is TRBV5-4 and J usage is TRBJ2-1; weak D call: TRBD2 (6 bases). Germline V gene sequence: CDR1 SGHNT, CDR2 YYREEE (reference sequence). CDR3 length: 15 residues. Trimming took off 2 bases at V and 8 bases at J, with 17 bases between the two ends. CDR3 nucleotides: TGTGCCAGCAGCTTAGCTCGGGAGAGGGTCGATGAGCAGTTCTTC. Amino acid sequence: CASSLARERVDEQFF.

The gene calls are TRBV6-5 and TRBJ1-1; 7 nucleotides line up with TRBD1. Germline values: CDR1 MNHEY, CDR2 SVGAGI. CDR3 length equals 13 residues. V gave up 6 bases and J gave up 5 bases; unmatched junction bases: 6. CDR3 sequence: CASSHDRETEAFF. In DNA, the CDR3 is TGTGCCAGCAGCCACGACAGGGAGACTGAAGCTTTCTTT.

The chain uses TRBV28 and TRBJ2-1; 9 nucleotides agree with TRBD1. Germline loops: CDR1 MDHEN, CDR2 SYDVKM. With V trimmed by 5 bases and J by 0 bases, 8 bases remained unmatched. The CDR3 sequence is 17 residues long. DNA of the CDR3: TGTGCCAGCAGTCCGGGACAGGGCTTGAGCTCCTACAATGAGCAGTTCTTC. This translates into CASSPGQGLSSYNEQFF.

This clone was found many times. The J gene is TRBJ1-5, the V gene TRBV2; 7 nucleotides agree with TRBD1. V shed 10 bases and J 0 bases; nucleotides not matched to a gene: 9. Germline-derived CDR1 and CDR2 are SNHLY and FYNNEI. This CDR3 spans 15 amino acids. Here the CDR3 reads CATSRDSYSNQPQHF. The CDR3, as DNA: TGTGCCACATCGAGGGACAGCTATAGCAATCAGCCCCAGCATTTT. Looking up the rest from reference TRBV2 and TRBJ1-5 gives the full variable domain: EPEVTQTPSHQVTQMGQEVILRCVPISNHLYFYWYRQILGQKVEFLVSFYNNEISEKSEIFDDQFSVERPDGSNFTLKIRSTKLEDSAMYFCATSRDSYSNQPQHFGDGTRLSIL.

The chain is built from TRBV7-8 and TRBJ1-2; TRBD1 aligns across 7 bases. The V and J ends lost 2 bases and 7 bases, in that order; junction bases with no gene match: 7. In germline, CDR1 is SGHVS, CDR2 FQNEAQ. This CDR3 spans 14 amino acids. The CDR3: CASSLLGTVGGYTF. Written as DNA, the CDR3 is TGTGCCAGCAGCTTACTAGGGACAGTAGGTGGCTACACCTTC.

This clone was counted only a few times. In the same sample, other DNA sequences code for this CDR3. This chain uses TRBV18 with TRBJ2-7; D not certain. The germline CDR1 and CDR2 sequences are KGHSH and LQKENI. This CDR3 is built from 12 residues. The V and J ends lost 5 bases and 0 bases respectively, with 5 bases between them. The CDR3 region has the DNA TGTGCCAGCTCAACAGACTCCTACGAGCAGTACTTC. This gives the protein CASSTDSYEQYF.

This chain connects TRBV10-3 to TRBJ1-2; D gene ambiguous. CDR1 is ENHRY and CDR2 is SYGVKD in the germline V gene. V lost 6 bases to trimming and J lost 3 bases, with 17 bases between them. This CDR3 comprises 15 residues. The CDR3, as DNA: TGTGCCATCAGCGATGCTTTGGAGGCTGACTATGGCTACACCTTC. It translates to CAISDALEADYGYTF.

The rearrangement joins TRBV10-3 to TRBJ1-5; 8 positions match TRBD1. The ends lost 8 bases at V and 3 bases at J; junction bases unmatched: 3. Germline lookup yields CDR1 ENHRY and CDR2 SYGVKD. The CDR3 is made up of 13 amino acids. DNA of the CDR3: TGTGCCATCGGACAGGGAGACAATCAGCCCCAGCATTTT. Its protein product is CAIGQGDNQPQHF.

The CDR3 loop reads CASSEGGGQVRPQHF. The DNA for the CDR3 is TGTGCCAGCAGTGAAGGCGGGGGGCAGGTCCGGCCCCAGCATTTT. V is TRBV2 and J is TRBJ1-5; D possibly corresponds to TRBD1 (6 bases). Germline V lookup: CDR1 SNHLY, CDR2 FYNNEI. The V gene lost 1 base and the J gene lost 9 bases, with 16 bases spanning the gap. The length of the CDR3 is 15 residues.

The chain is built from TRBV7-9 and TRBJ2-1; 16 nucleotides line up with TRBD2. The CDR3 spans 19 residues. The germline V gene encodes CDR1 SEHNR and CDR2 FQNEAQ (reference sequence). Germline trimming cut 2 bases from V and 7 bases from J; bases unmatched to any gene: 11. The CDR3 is CASSLSAGLAGGRRNEQFF. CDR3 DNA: TGTGCCAGCAGCTTATCCGCGGGACTAGCGGGGGGGCGGCGAAATGAGCAGTTCTTC.

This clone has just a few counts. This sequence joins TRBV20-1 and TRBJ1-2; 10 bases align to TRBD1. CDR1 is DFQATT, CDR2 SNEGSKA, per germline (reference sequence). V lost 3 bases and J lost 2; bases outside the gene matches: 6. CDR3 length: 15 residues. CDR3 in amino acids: CSASDPGQGNYGYTF. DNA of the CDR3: TGCAGTGCTAGTGATCCGGGACAGGGGAACTATGGCTACACCTTC.

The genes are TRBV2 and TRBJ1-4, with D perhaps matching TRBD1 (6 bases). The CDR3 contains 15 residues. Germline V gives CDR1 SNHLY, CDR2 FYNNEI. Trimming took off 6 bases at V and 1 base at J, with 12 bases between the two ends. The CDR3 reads CASRYTGITNEKLFF. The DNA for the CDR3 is TGTGCCAGCAGGTACACAGGGATAACTAATGAAAAACTGTTTTTT.